One and the same sample provided the 27 T cell receptor beta chains below, sequenced in a study of identifying expanded T cells in peripheral blood. Produced via immunoSEQ multiplex PCR; TCRdb's table is partial and in-frame only. The table has 70,000 to 100,000 clones, 85% to 90% seen once. Sequencing was performed on blood. These receptors originate from a person aged 18 to 75 in good health.

This rearrangement joins TRBV9 to TRBJ1-2; D is perhaps TRBD1 (5 bases). The V end was cut by 7 bases, the J end by 5 bases, with 12 bases between. Germline loops: CDR1 SGDLS, CDR2 YYNGEE. The CDR3 length is 12 residues. The CDR3 DNA follows: TGTGCCAGCCAGGGTACAGAGTATGGCTACACCTTC. As protein: CASQGTEYGYTF.

The chain links TRBV27 to TRBJ2-1; possibly TRBD2 for D (5 bases). Trimming cost V 6 bases and J 2 bases, with 11 bases left between them. There are 14 residues in the CDR3. Germline V gene data show CDR1 as MNHEY and CDR2 as SMNVEV (reference sequence). DNA of the CDR3: TGTGCCAGCAGCGACGCGCGGGCCTACAATGAGCAGTTCTTC. Translation: CASSDARAYNEQFF.

The J gene is TRBJ1-1, the V gene TRBV29-1, with D possibly matching TRBD1 (6 bases). Germline lookup yields CDR1 SQVTM and CDR2 ANQGSEA. The CDR3 is 15 amino acids. V was cut by 3 bases and J by 1 base, with 15 bases left in between. The CDR3 DNA reads as TGCAGCGTTGAGATAGTGGGGGCGTCGAACACTGAAGCTTTCTTT. It is translated as CSVEIVGASNTEAFF.

The chain combines TRBV19 with TRBJ2-3, with D perhaps matching TRBD2 (5 bases). Per germline, CDR1 LNHDA and CDR2 SQIVND (reference sequence). The V end was cut by 7 bases, the J end by 4 bases, with 12 bases between. The CDR3 has 13 residues. CDR3 DNA sequence: TGTGCCAGTACCAGGACTTTTTCAGATACGCAGTATTTT. Its translation is CASTRTFSDTQYF. The complete variable domain, with remaining parts taken from reference TRBV19 and TRBJ2-3, reads DGGITQSPKYLFRKEGQNVTLSCEQNLNHDAMYWYRQDPGQGLRLIYYSQIVNDFQKGDIAEGYSVSREKKESFPLTVTSAQKNPTAFYLCASTRTFSDTQYFGPGTRLTVL.

This sequence joins TRBV6-6 and TRBJ1-2, with TRBD1 as a possible D gene (5 bases). The CDR3 runs 15 residues. Germline CDR1 and CDR2: MNHNY and SVGAGI (reference sequence). Between the trimmed V and J ends, which lost 5 bases and 6 bases, there was a span of 19 bases. As DNA, the CDR3 is TGTGCCAGCAGTACGATGACAGACTTTGCCCATGGCTACACCTTC. It specifies CASSTMTDFAHGYTF.

The chain uses TRBV5-6 and TRBJ2-3, with 13 bases lining up with TRBD2. Trimming removed 3 bases from V and 7 bases from J; junction bases left unmatched: 8. The CDR3 is 16 amino acids. Germline V lookup: CDR1 SGHDT, CDR2 YYEEEE. Here the CDR3 reads CASSSRLAGGAYTQYF. The CDR3 DNA reads TGTGCCAGCAGCTCAAGACTAGCGGGAGGCGCTTATACGCAGTATTTT. Based on the CDR3 plus reference TRBV5-6 and TRBJ2-3, the full variable domain is DAGVTQSPTHLIKTRGQQVTLRCSPKSGHDTVSWYQQALGQGPQFIFQYYEEEERQRGNFPDRFSGHQFPNYSSELNVNALLLGDSALYLCASSSRLAGGAYTQYFGPGTRLTVL.

The chain recombines TRBV2 with TRBJ1-1, with a weak D call TRBD1 (5 bases). Per the germline V gene, CDR1 is SNHLY and CDR2 is FYNNEI. Between the trimmed V and J ends, which lost 3 bases and 8 bases, there was a span of 13 bases. The CDR3 is 13 residues long. CDR3 DNA sequence: TGTGCCAGCAGTGATGGGACGGAGCAGGAAGCTTTCTTT. It is translated as CASSDGTEQEAFF. Looking up the rest from reference TRBV2 and TRBJ1-1 gives the full variable domain: EPEVTQTPSHQVTQMGQEVILRCVPISNHLYFYWYRQILGQKVEFLVSFYNNEISEKSEIFDDQFSVERPDGSNFTLKIRSTKLEDSAMYFCASSDGTEQEAFFGQGTRLTVV.

This rearrangement joins TRBV28 to TRBJ1-3, with a weak D call TRBD1 (6 bases). Trimming left V 3 bases short and J 1 base short, with 10 bases between. Per the germline V gene, CDR1 is MDHEN and CDR2 is SYDVKM. The CDR3 extends over 15 amino acids. DNA for the CDR3: TGTGCCAGCAGTTTCAGGGGTTCTTCTGGAAACACCATATATTTT. This codes for CASSFRGSSGNTIYF.

The chain has TRBV7-2 and TRBJ2-5; 9 nucleotides agree with TRBD2. Germline V gene data show CDR1 as SGHTA and CDR2 as FQGNSA. Germline trimming cut 1 base from V and 4 bases from J; bases unmatched to any gene: 10. The CDR3 totals 17 residues. The CDR3 loop reads CASSLERPSGVGETQYF. The CDR3 DNA sequence: TGTGCCAGCAGCTTAGAGAGGCCTAGCGGGGTGGGAGAGACCCAGTACTTC.

Note on this clone: Other DNA sequences in the same sample also yield this CDR3. The V gene is TRBV10-3, the J gene TRBJ1-1; the match to TRBD1 covers 8 bases. V lost 5 bases and J lost 0; bases outside the gene matches: 2. The CDR3 covers 14 residues. Germline V gene lookup returns CDR1 ENHRY and CDR2 SYGVKD. In DNA form, the CDR3 reads TGTGCCATCAGTAGGACAGGGATGAACACTGAAGCTTTCTTT. It codes for CAISRTGMNTEAFF.

The V gene is TRBV4-1, the J gene TRBJ2-7, with D tentatively TRBD1 (5 bases). This CDR3 spans 13 amino acids. V shed 5 bases and J shed 4 bases, with 12 bases lying between them. The V gene's germline CDR1 is MGHRA and CDR2 YSYEKL. The CDR3 protein is CASSRGSLYEQYF. The CDR3, as DNA: TGCGCCAGCAGCAGGGGCAGCTTATACGAGCAGTACTTC.

This chain links TRBV19 with TRBJ2-1, with no clear D. Deletions cut 3 bases from V and 4 bases from J, with 16 bases between. Germline V gene sequence: CDR1 LNHDA, CDR2 SQIVND (reference sequence). This CDR3 contains 16 residues. CDR3 protein: CASSIARRRKYNEQFF. The CDR3 region has the DNA TGTGCCAGTAGTATCGCACGCAGGAGAAAATACAATGAGCAGTTCTTC. Drawing the rest from reference TRBV19 and TRBJ2-1, the complete variable domain is DGGITQSPKYLFRKEGQNVTLSCEQNLNHDAMYWYRQDPGQGLRLIYYSQIVNDFQKGDIAEGYSVSREKKESFPLTVTSAQKNPTAFYLCASSIARRRKYNEQFFGPGTRLTVL.

The V gene is TRBV5-1, the J gene TRBJ2-3; no clear D gene. Germline values: CDR1 SGHRS, CDR2 YFSETQ. The V end lost 4 bases, the J end lost 6 bases, and 18 bases lay between the germline ends. The CDR3 is 15 amino acids. The CDR3 here is CASSPSPQVGDTQYF. In DNA, the CDR3 is TGCGCCAGCAGCCCGTCCCCCCAAGTAGGCGATACGCAGTATTTT.

The J gene is TRBJ2-5, the V gene TRBV5-1; a weak D match, TRBD2 (6 bases). V was pared by 0 bases and J by 5 bases, with 11 bases between. Germline V lookup: CDR1 SGHRS, CDR2 YFSETQ. There are 14 residues in the CDR3. The CDR3 is CASSLGREHETQYF. The CDR3 nucleotides are TGCGCCAGCAGCTTGGGGCGGGAACACGAGACCCAGTACTTC.

The V gene is TRBV7-2, the J gene TRBJ2-7; 11 bases match TRBD2. V shed 0 bases, J shed 0 bases, and the junction held 1 base outside the gene matches. The length of the CDR3 is 16 residues. Looked up from germline, CDR1 is SGHTA and CDR2 is FQGNSA. This CDR3 reads CASSLAGTSGSYEQYF. The CDR3 bases are TGTGCCAGCAGCTTAGCGGGGACTAGCGGCTCCTACGAGCAGTACTTC.

The chain couples TRBV28 to TRBJ1-1; D call uncertain. From germline, CDR1 is MDHEN and CDR2 SYDVKM. V lost 10 bases and J 3 bases, leaving 9 bases between the germline ends. The CDR3 is made up of 11 amino acids. CDR3 DNA sequence: TGTGCCATCGTTCGCGACACTGAAGCTTTCTTT. This codes for CAIVRDTEAFF.

This clone has a single count. CDR3 DNA: TGCGCCAGCAGCCAGGACAGCCACTCTAATGAAAAACTGTTTTTT. Translating it yields CASSQDSHSNEKLFF. V is TRBV5-1 and J is TRBJ1-4; the D gene is possibly TRBD1 (6 bases). V was shortened by 4 bases and J by 3 bases, with 13 bases between the two germline ends. The germline CDR1 and CDR2 sequences are SGHRS and YFSETQ. The CDR3 consists of 15 residues.

This clone appeared a single time. The V and J genes are TRBV19 and TRBJ1-2; possibly TRBD1 for D (6 bases). CDR3 length: 14 amino acids. V was shortened by 7 bases and J by 4 bases, with 16 bases between the two germline ends. Germline V CDR1 and CDR2: LNHDA, SQIVND (reference sequence). Here the CDR3 reads CASTGGPRTYGYTF. DNA of the CDR3: TGTGCCAGTACGGGGGGCCCACGTACCTATGGCTACACCTTC.

For this clone: This same CDR3 is encoded by further DNA sequences in the sample. The rearrangement links TRBV6-4 to TRBJ2-3, with D possibly matching TRBD1 (5 bases). The CDR3 has 14 residues. V was pared by 4 bases and J by 0 bases, with 8 bases between. CDR1 is MRHNA, CDR2 SNTAGT, per germline. The CDR3 region has the DNA TGTGCCAGCAGTGCAGGGTCCAGCACAGATACGCAGTATTTT. Amino acids: CASSAGSSTDTQYF.

The chain uses TRBV6-5 and TRBJ1-1; D possibly corresponds to TRBD1 (6 bases). The CDR3 is made up of 13 amino acids. V dropped 10 bases and J dropped 5 bases, with 17 bases sitting between them. Per the germline V gene, CDR1 is MNHEY and CDR2 is SVGAGI. CDR3 region: CATRRGAGTEAFF. The CDR3 coding sequence is TGTGCCACCAGGCGGGGGGCTGGGACTGAAGCTTTCTTT.

This clone has only one observation. The V and J genes are TRBV18 and TRBJ1-1; D uncertain. Germline loops: CDR1 KGHSH, CDR2 LQKENI. V dropped 3 bases and J dropped 0 bases, with 17 bases sitting between them. The CDR3 runs to 17 residues. For the CDR3, the DNA is TGTGCCAGCTCACCGCTCCGGGCCGGTGATATGAACACTGAAGCTTTCTTT. Residues: CASSPLRAGDMNTEAFF. Full variable domain (rest looked up from reference TRBV18 and TRBJ1-1): NAGVMQNPRHLVRRRGQEARLRCSPMKGHSHVYWYRQLPEEGLKFMVYLQKENIIDESGMPKERFSAEFPKEGPSILRIQQVVRGDSAAYFCASSPLRAGDMNTEAFFGQGTRLTVV.

V is TRBV9 and J is TRBJ2-6; TRBD1 matches at 9 bases. The J segment lost 0 bases and the V segment lost 3 bases, leaving 10 bases of the junction unmatched. Germline lookup yields CDR1 SGDLS and CDR2 YYNGEE. This CDR3 is 19 amino acids long. CDR3 protein: CASSGGDRVWGSGANVLTF. CDR3 DNA sequence: TGTGCCAGCAGCGGAGGGGACAGGGTATGGGGCTCTGGGGCCAACGTCCTGACTTTC.

This clone was seen a single time. The chain links TRBV18 to TRBJ1-1, with TRBD1 as a possible D gene (5 bases). In germline, CDR1 is KGHSH, CDR2 LQKENI. The CDR3 totals 12 residues. Trimming pared 0 bases from V and 11 bases from J, leaving 10 bases between. The CDR3: CASSPPEGTAFF. CDR3 DNA: TGTGCCAGCTCACCACCGGAAGGGACGGCTTTCTTT.

This chain links TRBV4-1 with TRBJ1-6; D gene unclear. The V gene lost 0 bases and the J gene lost 4 bases, with 13 bases spanning the gap. Germline assignment: CDR1 MGHRA and CDR2 YSYEKL. The CDR3 totals 17 residues. Written as DNA, the CDR3 is TGCGCCAGCAGCCAAGAACCCAGAGCCAATTATAATTCACCCCTCCACTTT. This sequence encodes CASSQEPRANYNSPLHF.

V and J are TRBV6-5 and TRBJ1-4, with 9 bases fitting TRBD1. Germline CDR1 reads MNHEY; CDR2 reads SVGAGI. V was pared by 0 bases and J by 6 bases, with 5 bases of the junction left unmatched. CDR3 length equals 16 residues. The CDR3 region is CASSYSGDRADEKLFF. CDR3 sequence (DNA): TGTGCCAGCAGTTACTCGGGGGACAGGGCGGATGAAAAACTGTTTTTT.

The chain links TRBV5-1 to TRBJ2-2; tentatively, D is TRBD2 (5 bases). CDR3 length: 15 amino acids. The V and J ends lost 0 bases and 5 bases respectively, with 11 bases between them. Germline V gene sequence: CDR1 SGHRS, CDR2 YFSETQ. CDR3 in DNA: TGCGCCAGCAGCTTGGACGAGGGTTTAACCGGGGAGCTGTTTTTT. It encodes CASSLDEGLTGELFF.

The rearrangement uses TRBV19 and TRBJ2-1; D not certain. The V gene lost 3 bases and the J gene lost 8 bases, with 14 bases spanning the gap. The CDR3 is 14 amino acids. Germline CDR1 LNHDA, CDR2 SQIVND (reference sequence). The CDR3 sequence is CASSIRQSRDEQFF. CDR3 DNA: TGTGCCAGTAGTATCCGGCAGTCCCGCGATGAGCAGTTCTTC.